These 3 T cell receptor beta chains originate from one sample sequenced in a study of blood T cells in healthy people across ages. A second about 7 to 12 cycle PCR used barcoded and J-beta primers. From the 5' RACE reads, TCRdb called clonotypes with MiXCR, one entry per CDR3 protein. The table shows some 1,500,000 distinct CDR3 sequences, with around 40% occurring only once. Sequencing was performed on blood. All receptors come from a woman younger than 30 in good health.

The chain joins TRBV4-3 to TRBJ2-7; no firm D call. The germline gives CDR1 LGHNA, CDR2 YSLEER. Trimming took 0 bases from V and 6 from J, leaving 18 bases between them. This CDR3 has 16 amino acids. The CDR3, as DNA: TGCGCCAGCAGCCAAGATCCAAGGAAGACTTGGGGCGAGCAGTACTTC. Protein product: CASSQDPRKTWGEQYF.

This rearrangement joins TRBV7-2 to TRBJ2-7; a possible D gene is TRBD1 (6 bases). The CDR3 is made up of 14 amino acids. V lost 2 bases and J 9 bases, leaving 17 bases between the germline ends. The germline gives CDR1 SGHTA, CDR2 FQGNSA. DNA for the CDR3: TGTGCCAGCAGCTTAATGAAGGCAGGGACAAGGCAGTACTTC. Translation: CASSLMKAGTRQYF.

This rearrangement joins TRBV20-1 to TRBJ1-6; 10 nucleotides align to TRBD1. The germline CDR1 and CDR2 sequences are DFQATT and SNEGSKA (reference sequence). This CDR3 spans 13 amino acids. The junction had 3 bases not matched to a gene; V was cut back by 5 bases and J by 8 bases. DNA for the CDR3: TGCAGTGCTCGTGGACAGGGGGATTCACCCCTCCACTTT. Amino acid sequence: CSARGQGDSPLHF.